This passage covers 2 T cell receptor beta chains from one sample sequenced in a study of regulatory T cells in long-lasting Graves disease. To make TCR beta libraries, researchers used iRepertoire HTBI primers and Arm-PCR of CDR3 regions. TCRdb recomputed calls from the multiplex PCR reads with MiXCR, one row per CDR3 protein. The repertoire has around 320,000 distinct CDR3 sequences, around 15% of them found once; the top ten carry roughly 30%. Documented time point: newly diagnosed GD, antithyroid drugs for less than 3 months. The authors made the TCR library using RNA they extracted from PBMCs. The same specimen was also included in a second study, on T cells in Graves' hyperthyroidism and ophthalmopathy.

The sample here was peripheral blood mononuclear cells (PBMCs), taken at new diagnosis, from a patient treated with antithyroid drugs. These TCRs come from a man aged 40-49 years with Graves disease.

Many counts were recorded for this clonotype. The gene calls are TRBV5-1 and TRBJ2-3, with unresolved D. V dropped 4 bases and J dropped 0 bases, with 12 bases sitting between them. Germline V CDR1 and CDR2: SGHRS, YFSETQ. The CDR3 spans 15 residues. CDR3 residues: CASSAGRVSTDTQYF. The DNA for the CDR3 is TGCGCCAGCAGCGCCGGACGGGTCAGCACAGATACGCAGTATTTT.

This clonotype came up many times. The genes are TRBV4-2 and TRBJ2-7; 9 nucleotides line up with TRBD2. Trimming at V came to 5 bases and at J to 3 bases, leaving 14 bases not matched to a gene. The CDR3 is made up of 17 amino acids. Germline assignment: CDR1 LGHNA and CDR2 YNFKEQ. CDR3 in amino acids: CASSALLRRGGIYEQYF. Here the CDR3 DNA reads TGTGCCAGCAGCGCTCTACTCCGGCGGGGGGGCATCTACGAGCAGTACTTC.